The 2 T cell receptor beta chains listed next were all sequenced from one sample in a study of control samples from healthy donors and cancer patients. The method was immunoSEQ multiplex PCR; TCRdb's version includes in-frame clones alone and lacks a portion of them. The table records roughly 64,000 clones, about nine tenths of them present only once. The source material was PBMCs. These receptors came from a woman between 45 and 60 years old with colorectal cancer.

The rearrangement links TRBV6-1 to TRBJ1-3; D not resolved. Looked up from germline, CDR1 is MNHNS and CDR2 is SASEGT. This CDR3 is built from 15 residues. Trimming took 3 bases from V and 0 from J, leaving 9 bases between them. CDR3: CASSEPSGSGNTIYF. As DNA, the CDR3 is TGTGCCAGCAGTGAGCCATCAGGCTCTGGAAACACCATATATTTT.

CDR3 DNA sequence: TGTGCCAGCAGTGGCGCGGGGGACATAGCCTACAATGAGCAGTTCTTC. Encoded protein: CASSGAGDIAYNEQFF. The rearrangement joins TRBV28 to TRBJ2-1; possible D gene TRBD2, 7 bases. Germline loops: CDR1 MDHEN, CDR2 SYDVKM. The length of the CDR3 is 16 residues. Trimming took off 5 bases at V and 2 bases at J, with 16 bases between the two ends.